This T cell receptor beta chain derives from a study of response to subunit inactivated influenza vaccine. Study conclusions and caveats: Few additional T cells are recruited per seasonal influenza vaccination, authors suggested.

In the case of this clonotype: What it recognizes is unknown. The junction shows a germline mismatch at one end, possibly a read error.

CDR1 and CDR2 (germline): SGHVS, FNYEAQ. The CDR3 sequence is 15 residues long. TCRdb redid the calling of the RT-PCR reads with MiXCR, one entry per CDR3 protein. This repertoire shows approximately 680,000 distinct CDR3 sequences, 15% to 18% found once; its top ten account for roughly 11%. This clonotype was obtained from a man aged 45 to 65 who received an inactivated influenza vaccine. Sequencing used PBMCs from blood, obtained 11 to 12 days after vaccination. The chain has TRBV7-6 and TRBJ1-4; maybe TRBD1 (6 bases). The DNA of the CDR3 is TGTGCCAGCAGCTTAGGGACAGCAACTTATGAAAAACTGTTTTTT. Protein sequence: CASSLGTATYEKLFF.